The clone carrying this TCR beta chain appeared many times. Its specificity is not known. J gave up 0 bases and V 6 bases, and 2 bases lay outside the gene matches. The germline V gene encodes CDR1 LNHDA and CDR2 SQIVND (reference sequence). The CDR3 is 14 amino acids. TCRdb used MiXCR to reprocess the multiplex PCR reads, holding one entry per CDR3 protein. The table lists approximately 130,000 distinct CDR3 sequences, 21% of them singletons. This sample is drawn from a study of breast tumors, draining lymph nodes, adjacent tissues. Study conclusions and caveats: Compared with basal-like, luminal-like tumors shared significantly more repertoire with nontumor tissue. Data only fit, rather than demonstrated, lymph node origin of most tumor T cells. Data fit most tumor T cells coming from lymph node, expanding in tumor. Tumor repertoires ranked between lymph nodes and nontumor tissue in diversity, with V and J gene preferences.

Samples came from axillary lymph nodes draining the breast cancer. J is TRBJ2-3 and V is TRBV19, with 8 bases matching TRBD1. The sequence derives from a female donor with breast cancer. Some clones in this sample may be carry-over from other donors' samples. The sample consisted of axillary lymph node tissue. The CDR3 here is CASRRTGSTDTQYF. CDR3 nucleotide sequence: TGTGCCAGTAGGCGGACAGGGAGCACAGATACGCAGTATTTT.